Shown below are 8 T cell receptor beta chains from a single sample sequenced in a study of blood T cell repertoires in COVID-19. Sequenced by immunoSEQ multiplex PCR; TCRdb stores in-frame clones only, minus some. The sample includes some 290,000 clones, 80% to 85% seen only once; the top ten take over 2.5%. Sequencing input: peripheral blood. These receptors came from a woman aged 55 to 70 with active or convalescent COVID-19.

The V and J genes are TRBV10-1 and TRBJ2-3; 10 nucleotides align to TRBD2. This CDR3 has 14 amino acids. Germline CDR1 WNHNN, CDR2 SYGVQD (reference sequence). The V segment lost 8 bases and the J segment 1 base; nucleotides outside the gene matches: 3. CDR3 in DNA: TGCGCCAGCGAACTAGCGGGGCGCACAGATACGCAGTATTTT. Protein product: CASELAGRTDTQYF.

The chain links TRBV7-9 to TRBJ2-3, with 8 nucleotides matching TRBD2. This CDR3 has 16 amino acids. Germline V gene sequence: CDR1 SEHNR, CDR2 FQNEAQ (reference sequence). Losses at the gene ends were 1 base for V and 1 base for J; bases not matched to a gene: 4. The CDR3 loop reads CASSLGISGGTDTQYF. The CDR3 DNA is TGTGCCAGCAGCTTAGGGATTAGCGGGGGCACAGATACGCAGTATTTT.

The V and J genes are TRBV18 and TRBJ1-4, with D possibly TRBD1 on 6 matching bases. CDR1 is KGHSH and CDR2 is LQKENI in the germline V gene. The V end was cut by 4 bases, the J end by 0 bases, with 12 bases between. The CDR3 totals 16 residues. The CDR3: CASSQGRQATNEKLFF. In nucleotides, the CDR3 is TGTGCCAGCTCACAGGGAAGACAGGCAACTAATGAAAAACTGTTTTTT.

The genes are TRBV18 and TRBJ2-1; 13 bases map to TRBD2. The CDR3 is 16 residues long. From germline, CDR1 is KGHSH and CDR2 LQKENI. The V segment lost 3 bases and the J segment 5 bases; nucleotides outside the gene matches: 4. The CDR3 sequence: CASSPPGTSGNNEQFF. CDR3 in DNA: TGTGCCAGCTCACCTCCCGGGACTAGCGGGAACAATGAGCAGTTCTTC.

V is TRBV6-2 or TRBV6-3 and J is TRBJ2-1, with TRBD2 matching 7 bases. This CDR3 is built from 15 residues. Germline values: CDR1 MNHEY, CDR2 SVGEGT. After removal of 5 bases from V and 8 bases from J, the junction contained 12 bases not matched to a gene. This CDR3 is CASSIRGDSGYEQFF. The CDR3 nucleotides are TGTGCCAGCAGTATCCGGGGGGACTCGGGGTATGAGCAGTTCTTC.

This clone was detected ten times or more. The chain uses TRBV19 and TRBJ2-3, with 8 bases identical to TRBD2. This CDR3 comprises 14 residues. CDR1 is LNHDA and CDR2 is SQIVND in the germline V gene (reference sequence). The ends lost 4 bases at V and 6 bases at J; junction bases unmatched: 6. The CDR3 region has the DNA TGTGCCAGTAGTAGTCGCGGGGGGTCCGATACGCAGTATTTT. It specifies CASSSRGGSDTQYF.

The V and J genes are TRBV3-1 (or the pseudogene TRBV3-2) and TRBJ2-3; TRBD2 agrees at 8 bases. The V and J ends lost 3 bases and 1 base, in that order; junction bases with no gene match: 9. Germline CDR1 is LGHDT and CDR2 is YNNKEL (reference sequence). This CDR3 comprises 17 residues. The CDR3 here is CASSQGFGRGGTDTQYF. The DNA of the CDR3 is TGTGCCAGCAGCCAGGGCTTCGGGCGGGGGGGCACAGATACGCAGTATTTT.

The chain carries TRBV10-3 and TRBJ1-2, with a tentative D call TRBD1 (5 bases). Germline loops: CDR1 ENHRY, CDR2 SYGVKD. Trimming took 8 bases from V and 3 from J, leaving 19 bases between them. The CDR3 is 15 amino acids. CDR3 region: CAIGIQVIADYGYTF. CDR3 nucleotide sequence: TGTGCCATCGGGATACAGGTAATTGCCGACTATGGCTACACCTTC.